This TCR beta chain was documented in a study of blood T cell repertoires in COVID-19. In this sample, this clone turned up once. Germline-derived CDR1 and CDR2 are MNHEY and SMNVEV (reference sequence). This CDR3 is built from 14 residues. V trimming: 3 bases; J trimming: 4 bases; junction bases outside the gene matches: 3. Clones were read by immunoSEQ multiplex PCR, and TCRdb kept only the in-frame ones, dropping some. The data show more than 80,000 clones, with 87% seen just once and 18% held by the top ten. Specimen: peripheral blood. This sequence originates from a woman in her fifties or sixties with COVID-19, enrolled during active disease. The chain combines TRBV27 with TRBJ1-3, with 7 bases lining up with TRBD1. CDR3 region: CASSFTGAGNTIYF. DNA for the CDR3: TGTGCCAGCAGTTTTACAGGGGCAGGAAACACCATATATTTT.